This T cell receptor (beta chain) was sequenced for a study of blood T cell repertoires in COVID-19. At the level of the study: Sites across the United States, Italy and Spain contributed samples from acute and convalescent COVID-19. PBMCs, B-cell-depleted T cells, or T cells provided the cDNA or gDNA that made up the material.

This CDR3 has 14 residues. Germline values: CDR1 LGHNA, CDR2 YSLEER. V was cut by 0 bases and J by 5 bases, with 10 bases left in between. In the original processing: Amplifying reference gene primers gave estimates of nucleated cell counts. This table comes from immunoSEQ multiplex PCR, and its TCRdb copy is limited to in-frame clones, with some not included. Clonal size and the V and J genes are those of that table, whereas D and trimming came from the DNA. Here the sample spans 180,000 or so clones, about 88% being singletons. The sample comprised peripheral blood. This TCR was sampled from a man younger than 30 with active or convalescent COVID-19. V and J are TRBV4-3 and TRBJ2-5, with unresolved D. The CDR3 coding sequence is TGCGCCAGCAGCCAAGAATGGAGAAGGGAGACCCAGTACTTC. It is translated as CASSQEWRRETQYF.